Each of the 32 T cell receptor beta chains below was sequenced from the same sample in a study of T cell repertoires in cytomegalovirus infection. No antigens are known for them. TCRdb itself ran the reads through MiXCR, one entry per CDR3 protein. The sample lists about half a million distinct CDR3 sequences, roughly a third occurring once. Source: cultured PBMCs, taken from culture after CMV antigen stimulation. The receptors were sampled from a human donor in good health (CMV status not recorded). Some clones in this sample may be carry-over from other donors' samples.

This clonotype was counted between two and nine times. The chain uses TRBV15 and TRBJ1-4, with 8 bases fitting TRBD1. The length of the CDR3 is 13 residues. Germline CDR1 reads LNHNV; CDR2 reads YYDKDF (reference sequence). The junction had 6 bases not matched to a gene; V was cut back by 7 bases and J by 8 bases. The CDR3 is CATKDRAREKLFF. CDR3 DNA sequence: TGTGCCACCAAGGACAGGGCGAGGGAAAAACTGTTTTTT.

The gene calls are TRBV12-3 or TRBV12-4 and TRBJ1-2, with 7 bases lining up with TRBD1. J was trimmed by 4 bases and V by 5 bases; bases with no gene match: 13. The CDR3 is 16 amino acids. The CDR3 sequence is CASSTFHYRDSYGYTF. The CDR3 coding sequence is TGTGCCAGCAGTACTTTTCATTACCGGGACAGCTATGGCTACACCTTC.

The V gene is TRBV7-8, the J gene TRBJ1-1; D not resolved. Germline assignment: CDR1 SGHVS and CDR2 FQNEAQ. The germline V and J ends were trimmed by 7 bases and 2 bases, with 14 bases remaining between them. This CDR3 is built from 14 residues. The CDR3 DNA follows: TGTGCCAGCATGCTTGGTGTCGGAAACACTGAAGCTTTCTTT. Amino acids: CASMLGVGNTEAFF.

This clonotype was seen only a few times. The chain has TRBV27 and TRBJ2-1, with D perhaps TRBD2 (5 bases). The CDR3 sequence is 15 residues long. Germline V CDR1 and CDR2: MNHEY, SMNVEV (reference sequence). With 2 bases removed from V and 8 bases from J, the gap between germline ends came to 16 bases. DNA for the CDR3: TGTGCCAGCAGTTTACTGGACTCCTACCCTTATGAGCAGTTCTTC. This gives the protein CASSLLDSYPYEQFF.

This rearrangement joins TRBV7-2 to TRBJ1-1; 9 positions match TRBD1. The CDR3 consists of 13 residues. CDR1 and CDR2 (germline): SGHTA, FQGNSA. V was pared by 5 bases and J by 10 bases, with 8 bases of the junction left unmatched. CDR3 loop: CASSAPGQGRAFF. CDR3 DNA: TGTGCCAGCAGCGCCCCGGGACAGGGTCGAGCTTTCTTT.

This clonotype is medium-sized by share. This chain uses TRBV7-2 with TRBJ2-1; 11 nucleotides align to TRBD2. V gave up 6 bases and J gave up 0 bases; unmatched junction bases: 19. Germline CDR1 is SGHTA and CDR2 is FQGNSA. The CDR3 consists of 21 residues. The DNA of the CDR3 is TGTGCCAGCAGTCTTAATAGACCTAGCGGGAGGCCCTTTGGCTCCTACAATGAGCAGTTCTTC. Translated, it gives CASSLNRPSGRPFGSYNEQFF.

The rearrangement joins TRBV4-3 to TRBJ1-2, with a possible D match to TRBD1 (5 bases). The CDR3 runs 17 residues. CDR1 and CDR2 from the germline V gene are LGHNA and YSLEER. Trimming took 4 bases from V and 6 from J, leaving 24 bases between them. The CDR3 DNA reads TGCGCCAGCAGCCGAGAATACGACAGCGGTATCGGAGATGGCTACACCTTC. This codes for CASSREYDSGIGDGYTF.

This chain joins TRBV12-3 or TRBV12-4 and TRBJ2-4; TRBD1 might be the D (6 bases). The CDR3 has 16 amino acids. Trimming took 6 bases from V and 0 from J, leaving 15 bases between them. CDR3 bases: TGTGCCAGCAGCCGAGGGACAAATCAAGCCAAAAACATTCAGTACTTC. It is translated as CASSRGTNQAKNIQYF.

The J gene is TRBJ2-1, the V gene TRBV11-2, with D tentatively TRBD2 (6 bases). The length of the CDR3 is 16 residues. Germline V gives CDR1 SGHAT, CDR2 FQNNGV. Trimming took off 4 bases at V and 4 bases at J, with 17 bases between the two ends. CDR3 bases: TGTGCCAGCAGCTCAATAGGGCGGGGAAGGTACAATGAGCAGTTCTTC. Translation gives CASSSIGRGRYNEQFF.

This clonotype has at least ten counts. The chain joins TRBV7-2 to TRBJ2-3; D is unresolved. Germline CDR1 SGHTA, CDR2 FQGNSA. Trimming pared 3 bases from V and 4 bases from J, leaving 26 bases between. The CDR3 contains 19 residues. CDR3 protein: CASSFRPTPGRRTADTQYF. The CDR3, as DNA: TGTGCCAGCAGCTTTCGACCTACTCCCGGCCGACGCACCGCAGATACGCAGTATTTT.

This clonotype was detected a few times. The V gene is TRBV12-3 or TRBV12-4, the J gene TRBJ1-6, with 8 bases identical to TRBD1. V lost 6 bases and J lost 9; bases outside the gene matches: 7. This CDR3 contains 14 residues. In DNA form, the CDR3 reads TGTGCCAGCAGCGGAAGGACAGGGCTTTCACCCCTCCACTTT. Residues: CASSGRTGLSPLHF.

This chain connects TRBV20-1 to TRBJ1-5, with D unclear. The V gene's germline CDR1 is DFQATT and CDR2 SNEGSKA (reference sequence). The CDR3 is made up of 15 amino acids. CDR3 residues: CSATRLSGSNQPQHF. The CDR3, as DNA: TGCAGCGCAACTCGCTTGTCGGGGTCAAATCAGCCCCAGCATTTT.

The chain joins TRBV11-3 to TRBJ1-1; 11 nucleotides align to TRBD1. Germline lookup yields CDR1 SGHNT and CDR2 YENEEA. This CDR3 spans 17 amino acids. Trimming took 4 bases from V and 7 from J; bases not matched to a gene: 14. This CDR3 reads CASSSIAPRTGGDEAFF. CDR3 coding DNA: TGTGCCAGCAGCTCCATTGCCCCCCGGACAGGGGGCGATGAAGCTTTCTTT.

This clonotype was counted only a few times. The CDR3 DNA reads TGTGCCAGCAGCTCCCCGGCTAGCGGGAGGCGAGATGAGCAGTTCTTC. Translating it yields CASSSPASGRRDEQFF. The chain combines TRBV7-2 with TRBJ2-1, with 11 bases aligning to TRBD2. The germline CDR1 and CDR2 sequences are SGHTA and FQGNSA. Trimming at V came to 4 bases and at J to 8 bases, leaving 10 bases not matched to a gene. The CDR3 loop spans 16 amino acids.

V gene TRBV5-1 combines with J gene TRBJ2-5, with 11 nucleotides matching TRBD1. The CDR3 has 14 amino acids. Trimming took 4 bases from V and 6 from J; bases not matched to a gene: 5. The germline V gene has CDR1 SGHRS and CDR2 YFSETQ. This chain's CDR3 is CASSTGQGEKTQYF. The DNA for the CDR3 is TGCGCCAGCAGCACGGGACAGGGGGAGAAGACCCAGTACTTC.

The chain recombines TRBV10-3 with TRBJ2-5, with 11 bases that match TRBD2. The CDR3 totals 15 residues. The ends lost 10 bases at V and 1 base at J; junction bases unmatched: 8. Per germline, CDR1 ENHRY and CDR2 SYGVKD. CDR3 residues: CATNPGTSGQETQYF. For the CDR3, the DNA is TGTGCCACTAATCCGGGGACTAGCGGCCAAGAGACCCAGTACTTC.

CDR3 region: CASSFGVEDRLIVSTNEKLFF. The DNA for the CDR3 is TGTGCCAGCAGCTTCGGGGTAGAAGACAGGTTAATAGTGTCGACTAATGAAAAACTGTTTTTT. The chain joins TRBV7-2 to TRBJ1-4, with D maybe TRBD1 (6 bases). Germline V gives CDR1 SGHTA, CDR2 FQGNSA. This CDR3 has 21 residues. Trimming took 3 bases from V and 2 from J, leaving 28 bases between them.

This clonotype appeared a few times. The chain combines TRBV27 with TRBJ1-1; D gene ambiguous. The CDR3 covers 13 residues. Deletions cut 0 bases from V and 3 bases from J, with 5 bases between. The V gene's germline CDR1 is MNHEY and CDR2 SMNVEV (reference sequence). The CDR3 DNA reads TGTGCCAGCAGTTTATCATTGGACACTGAAGCTTTCTTT. The encoded protein is CASSLSLDTEAFF.

The rearrangement uses TRBV6-6 and TRBJ2-1; 11 bases agree with TRBD1. V lost 5 bases and J lost 4; bases outside the gene matches: 4. CDR1 and CDR2 from the germline V gene are MNHNY and SVGAGI (reference sequence). This CDR3 has 15 amino acids. The CDR3 sequence: CASSGQGAGYNEQFF. The CDR3 nucleotides read TGTGCCAGCAGTGGACAGGGGGCGGGTTACAATGAGCAGTTCTTC.

This clonotype was seen only a few times. The gene calls are TRBV19 and TRBJ2-7; 7 bases align to TRBD2. The CDR3 runs to 12 residues. Trimming at V came to 7 bases and at J to 6 bases, leaving 6 bases not matched to a gene. Germline loops: CDR1 LNHDA, CDR2 SQIVND (reference sequence). This CDR3 is CASNGGSSEQYF. In DNA, the CDR3 is TGTGCCAGTAACGGCGGGAGCAGCGAGCAGTACTTC.

There are a few counts of this clonotype. The genes are TRBV5-6 and TRBJ2-7; TRBD1 matches 12 bases. The V gene end was trimmed by 1 base and the J gene end by 0 bases; junction bases not matched to a gene: 8. This CDR3 has 18 amino acids. Germline loops: CDR1 SGHDT, CDR2 YYEEEE. CDR3 nucleotide sequence: TGTGCCAGCAGCTTGTCGCCCGGGACAGGGGGCTTCTCCTACGAGCAGTACTTC. Its protein product is CASSLSPGTGGFSYEQYF.

This clonotype has ten or more counts. The J gene is TRBJ2-1, the V gene TRBV7-2; TRBD1 or TRBD2 may be the D gene (5 bases each). This CDR3 region has 15 residues. Trimming took off 1 base at V and 6 bases at J, with 13 bases between the two ends. Germline assignment: CDR1 SGHTA and CDR2 FQGNSA. In nucleotides, the CDR3 is TGTGCCAGCAGCTTAGTTCCCGGGACGCTCAATGAGCAGTTCTTC. Its protein is CASSLVPGTLNEQFF.

The rearrangement uses TRBV7-2 and TRBJ1-1; D possibly corresponds to TRBD1 (6 bases). Trimming removed 4 bases at V and 4 bases at J, with 19 bases between. The V gene's germline CDR1 is SGHTA and CDR2 FQGNSA. The CDR3 spans 16 residues. The CDR3 loop is CASSSRNRAWATEAFF. In DNA, the CDR3 is TGTGCCAGCAGCTCGAGAAACAGGGCTTGGGCCACTGAAGCTTTCTTT.

This clonotype has ten or more counts. This chain links TRBV7-2 with TRBJ2-3; D assignment may be TRBD1 or TRBD2 (5 bases each). The V end lost 5 bases, the J end lost 1 base, and 13 bases lay between the germline ends. Germline V CDR1 and CDR2: SGHTA, FQGNSA. CDR3 length: 15 residues. Written as DNA, the CDR3 is TGTGCCAGCAGCCCGAGAGGGGCTGGCACAGATACGCAGTATTTT. This codes for CASSPRGAGTDTQYF.

This clonotype appeared a few times. The gene calls are TRBV19 and TRBJ2-2; the D is unclear. Trimming left V 6 bases short and J 0 bases short, with 17 bases between. CDR1 and CDR2 (germline): LNHDA, SQIVND (reference sequence). The CDR3 has 17 amino acids. The CDR3 protein is CASSTRSHGANTGELFF. CDR3 DNA: TGTGCCAGTAGCACCCGAAGTCATGGGGCGAACACCGGGGAGCTGTTTTTT.

The sample holds a few counts of this clonotype. This chain joins TRBV6-2 or TRBV6-3 and TRBJ2-1, with 9 positions matching TRBD1. Trimming took 5 bases from V and 9 from J; bases not matched to a gene: 14. Germline-derived CDR1 and CDR2 are MNHEY and SVGEGT. This CDR3 has 16 amino acids. This chain's CDR3 is CASSQPLGQGRGEQFF. CDR3 bases: TGTGCCAGCAGTCAGCCCCTCGGACAGGGGCGTGGTGAGCAGTTCTTC.

V usage is TRBV15 and J usage is TRBJ1-1; 7 nucleotides agree with TRBD1. The germline gives CDR1 LNHNV, CDR2 YYDKDF (reference sequence). This CDR3 comprises 15 residues. Trimming took 3 bases from V and 8 from J; bases not matched to a gene: 12. DNA for the CDR3: TGTGCCACCAGCAGGGGAGGGACAGCCTCTACCGAAGCTTTCTTT. Translation: CATSRGGTASTEAFF.

The genes are TRBV4-1 and TRBJ1-2; 8 positions agree with TRBD1. Per the germline V gene, CDR1 is MGHRA and CDR2 is YSYEKL. Unmatched junction bases numbered 9, after V lost 5 bases and J lost 4 bases. The CDR3 sequence is 15 residues long. The CDR3 region has the DNA TGCGCCAGCAGCTCTCGGGGACAGGCTATCTATGGCTACACCTTC. Amino acid sequence: CASSSRGQAIYGYTF.

This clonotype was counted a few times. The chain uses TRBV7-2 and TRBJ1-2; 8 bases fit TRBD1. After removal of 3 bases from V and 7 bases from J, the junction contained 4 bases not matched to a gene. CDR3 size: 13 residues. The germline V gene has CDR1 SGHTA and CDR2 FQGNSA. CDR3 bases: TGTGCCAGCAGCTTCGAGGGACAGGCTGGCTACACCTTC. This encodes CASSFEGQAGYTF.

The chain has TRBV19 and TRBJ2-6; perhaps TRBD1 as D (5 bases). The CDR3 extends over 16 amino acids. V lost 0 bases and J 2 bases, leaving 8 bases between the germline ends. Germline V gene lookup returns CDR1 LNHDA and CDR2 SQIVND (reference sequence). The DNA of the CDR3 is TGTGCCAGTAGTATAGAGCAGGGCCCTGGGGCCAACGTCCTGACTTTC. This encodes CASSIEQGPGANVLTF. Full variable domain (outside the CDR3, taken from reference TRBV19 and TRBJ2-6): DGGITQSPKYLFRKEGQNVTLSCEQNLNHDAMYWYRQDPGQGLRLIYYSQIVNDFQKGDIAEGYSVSREKKESFPLTVTSAQKNPTAFYLCASSIEQGPGANVLTFGAGSRLTVL.

This clonotype came up a few times. The CDR3 region is CASSFSDQPQHF. In DNA, the CDR3 is TGTGCCAGCAGTTTCTCCGATCAGCCCCAGCATTTT. The chain recombines TRBV28 with TRBJ1-5; D not resolved. Between the trimmed V and J ends, which lost 3 bases and 5 bases, there was a span of 5 bases. Germline CDR1 is MDHEN and CDR2 is SYDVKM. This CDR3 comprises 12 residues.

The gene calls are TRBV7-2 and TRBJ1-2, with a possible D match to TRBD1 (5 bases). From germline, CDR1 is SGHTA and CDR2 FQGNSA. Trimming left V 7 bases short and J 8 bases short, with 20 bases between. CDR3 size: 14 residues. The CDR3 nucleotides are TGTGCCAGCACCGCTTGGGAGGGGCTCTTCGGCTACACCTTC. This codes for CASTAWEGLFGYTF. The full variable domain, with the rest looked up from reference TRBV7-2 and TRBJ1-2, is GAGVSQSPSNKVTEKGKDVELRCDPISGHTALYWYRQSLGQGLEFLIYFQGNSAPDKSGLPSDRFSAERTGGSVSTLTIQRTQQEDSAVYLCASTAWEGLFGYTFGSGTRLTVV.